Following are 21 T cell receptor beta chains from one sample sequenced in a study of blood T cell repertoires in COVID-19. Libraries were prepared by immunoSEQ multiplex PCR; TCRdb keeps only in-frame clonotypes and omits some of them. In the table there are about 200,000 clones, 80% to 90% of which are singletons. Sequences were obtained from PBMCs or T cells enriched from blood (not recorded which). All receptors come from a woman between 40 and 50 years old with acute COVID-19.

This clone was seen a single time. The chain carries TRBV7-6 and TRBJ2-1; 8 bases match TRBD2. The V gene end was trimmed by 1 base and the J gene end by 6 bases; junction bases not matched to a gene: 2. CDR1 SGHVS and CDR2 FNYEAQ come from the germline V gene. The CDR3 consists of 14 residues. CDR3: CASSLGREANEQFF. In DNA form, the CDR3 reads TGTGCCAGCAGCTTAGGGCGGGAGGCCAATGAGCAGTTCTTC.

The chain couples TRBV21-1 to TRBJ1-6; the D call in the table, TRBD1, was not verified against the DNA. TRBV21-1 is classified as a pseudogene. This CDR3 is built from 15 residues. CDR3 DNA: TGTGCCAGCAGCAAAGAGGGGGAAGGGGACTCACCCCTCCACTTT. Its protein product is CASSKEGEGDSPLHF.

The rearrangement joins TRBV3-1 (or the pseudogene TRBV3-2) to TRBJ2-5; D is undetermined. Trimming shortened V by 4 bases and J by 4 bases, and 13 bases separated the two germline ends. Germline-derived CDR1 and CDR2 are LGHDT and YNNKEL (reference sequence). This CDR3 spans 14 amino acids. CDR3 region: CASSLGSRGETQYF. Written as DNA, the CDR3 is TGTGCCAGCAGCCTCGGGTCCAGAGGAGAGACCCAGTACTTC.

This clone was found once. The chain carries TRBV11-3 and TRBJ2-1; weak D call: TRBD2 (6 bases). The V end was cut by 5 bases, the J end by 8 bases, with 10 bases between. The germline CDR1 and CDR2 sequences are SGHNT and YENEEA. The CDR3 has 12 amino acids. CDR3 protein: CASSRERYEQFF. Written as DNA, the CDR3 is TGTGCCAGCAGCCGGGAGCGGTATGAGCAGTTCTTC.

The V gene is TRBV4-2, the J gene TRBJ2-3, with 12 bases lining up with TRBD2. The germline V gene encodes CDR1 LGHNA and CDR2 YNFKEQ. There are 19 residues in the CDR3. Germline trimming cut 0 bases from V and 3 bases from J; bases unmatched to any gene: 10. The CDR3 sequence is CASSQDLGLAGQGTDTQYF. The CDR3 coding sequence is TGTGCCAGCAGCCAAGATCTTGGACTAGCGGGACAGGGTACAGATACGCAGTATTTT.

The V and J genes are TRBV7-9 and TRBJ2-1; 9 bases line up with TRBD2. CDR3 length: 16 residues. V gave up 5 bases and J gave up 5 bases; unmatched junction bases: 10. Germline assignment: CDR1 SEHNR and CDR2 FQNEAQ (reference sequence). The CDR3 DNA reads TGTGCCAGCAGCCCTATATTAGCGGGAGAAAACAATGAGCAGTTCTTC. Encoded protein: CASSPILAGENNEQFF.

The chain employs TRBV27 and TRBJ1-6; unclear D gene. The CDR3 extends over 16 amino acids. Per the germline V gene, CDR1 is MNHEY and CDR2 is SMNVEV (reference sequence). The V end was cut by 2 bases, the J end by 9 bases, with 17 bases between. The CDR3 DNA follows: TGTGCCAGCAGTTTAATGGTTGGAGGGATAGGTTCACCCCTCCACTTT. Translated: CASSLMVGGIGSPLHF.

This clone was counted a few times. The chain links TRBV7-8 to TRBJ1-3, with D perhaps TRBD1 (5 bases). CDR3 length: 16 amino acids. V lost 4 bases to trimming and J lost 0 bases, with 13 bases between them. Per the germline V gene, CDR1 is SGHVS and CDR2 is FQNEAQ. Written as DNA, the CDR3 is TGTGCCAGCAGCTCTCCTGGGGGGGACTCTGGAAACACCATATATTTT. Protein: CASSSPGGDSGNTIYF.

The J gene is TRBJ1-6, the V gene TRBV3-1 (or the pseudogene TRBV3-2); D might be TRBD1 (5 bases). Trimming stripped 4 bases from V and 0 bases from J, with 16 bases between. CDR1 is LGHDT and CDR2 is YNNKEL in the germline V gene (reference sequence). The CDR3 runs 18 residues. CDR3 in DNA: TGTGCCAGCAGCCGTTGGGGGGAGTCGAGCTCCTATAATTCACCCCTCCACTTT. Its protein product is CASSRWGESSSYNSPLHF.

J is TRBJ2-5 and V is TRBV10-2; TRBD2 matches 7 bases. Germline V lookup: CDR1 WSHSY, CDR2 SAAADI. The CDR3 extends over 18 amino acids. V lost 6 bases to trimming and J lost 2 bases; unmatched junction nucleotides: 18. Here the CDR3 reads CASSRYLPGTITQETQYF. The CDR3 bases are TGCGCCAGCAGCAGGTATCTCCCCGGGACTATCACTCAAGAGACCCAGTACTTC.

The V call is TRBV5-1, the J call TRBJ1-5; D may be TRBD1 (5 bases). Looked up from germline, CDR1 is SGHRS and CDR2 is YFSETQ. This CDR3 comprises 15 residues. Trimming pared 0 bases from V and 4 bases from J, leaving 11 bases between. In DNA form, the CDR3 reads TGCGCCAGCAGCTTGGGTGGGGCAAGTAATCAGCCCCAGCATTTT. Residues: CASSLGGASNQPQHF.

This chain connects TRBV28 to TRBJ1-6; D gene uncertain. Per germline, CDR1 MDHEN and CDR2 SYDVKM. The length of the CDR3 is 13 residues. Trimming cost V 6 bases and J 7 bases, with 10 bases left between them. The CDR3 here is CASRSRENSPLHF. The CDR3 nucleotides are TGTGCCAGCAGATCTCGGGAAAATTCACCCCTCCACTTT.

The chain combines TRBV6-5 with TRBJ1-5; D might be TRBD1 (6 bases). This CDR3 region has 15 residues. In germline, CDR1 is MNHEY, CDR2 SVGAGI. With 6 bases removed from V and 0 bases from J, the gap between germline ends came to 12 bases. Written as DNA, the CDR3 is TGTGCCAGCAGCCTCCGACAGGATAGCAATCAGCCCCAGCATTTT. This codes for CASSLRQDSNQPQHF.

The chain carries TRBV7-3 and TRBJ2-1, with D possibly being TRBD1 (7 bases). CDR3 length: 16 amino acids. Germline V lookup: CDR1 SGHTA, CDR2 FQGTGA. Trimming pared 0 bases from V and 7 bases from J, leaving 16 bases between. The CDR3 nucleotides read TGTGCCAGCAGCTTAACCGGCGGGACAGCAACAAATGAGCAGTTCTTC. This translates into CASSLTGGTATNEQFF.

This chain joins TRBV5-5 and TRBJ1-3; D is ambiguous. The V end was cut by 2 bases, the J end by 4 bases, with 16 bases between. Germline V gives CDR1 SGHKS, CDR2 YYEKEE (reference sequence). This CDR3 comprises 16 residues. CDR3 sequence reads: CASSFDAGVQGNTIYF. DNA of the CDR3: TGTGCCAGCAGCTTTGACGCGGGAGTTCAGGGAAACACCATATATTTT.

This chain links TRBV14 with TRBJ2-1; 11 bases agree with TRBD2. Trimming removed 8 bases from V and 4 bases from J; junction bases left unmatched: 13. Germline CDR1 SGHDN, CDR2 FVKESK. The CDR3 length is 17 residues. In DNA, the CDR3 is TGTGCCAGCCCCCGCGGACTAGCGGGCTCGGGGTACAATGAGCAGTTCTTC. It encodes CASPRGLAGSGYNEQFF.

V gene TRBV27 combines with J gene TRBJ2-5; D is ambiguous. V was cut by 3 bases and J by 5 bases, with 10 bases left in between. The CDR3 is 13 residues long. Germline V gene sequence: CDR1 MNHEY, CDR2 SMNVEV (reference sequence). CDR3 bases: TGTGCCAGCAGTTTGAGGAGTTGGGAGACCCAGTACTTC. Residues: CASSLRSWETQYF.

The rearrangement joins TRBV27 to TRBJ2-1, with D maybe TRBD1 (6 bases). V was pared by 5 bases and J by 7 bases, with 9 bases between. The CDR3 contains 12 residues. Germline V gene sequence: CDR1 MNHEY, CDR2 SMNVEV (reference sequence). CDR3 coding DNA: TGTGCCAGCAGTACAGGGTCGAATGAGCAGTTCTTC. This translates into CASSTGSNEQFF.

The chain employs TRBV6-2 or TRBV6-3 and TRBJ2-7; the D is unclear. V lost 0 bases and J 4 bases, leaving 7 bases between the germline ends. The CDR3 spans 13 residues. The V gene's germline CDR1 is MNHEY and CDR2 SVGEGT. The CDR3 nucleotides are TGTGCCAGCAGTTACTCGAGAACTTACGAGCAGTACTTC. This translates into CASSYSRTYEQYF.

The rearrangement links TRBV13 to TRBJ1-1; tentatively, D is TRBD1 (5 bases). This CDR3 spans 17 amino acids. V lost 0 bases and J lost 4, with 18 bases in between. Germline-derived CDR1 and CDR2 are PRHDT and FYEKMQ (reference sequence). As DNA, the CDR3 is TGTGCCAGCAGCTTAGGGCAGGGATCCTCCCAGGGCACTGAAGCTTTCTTT. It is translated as CASSLGQGSSQGTEAFF.

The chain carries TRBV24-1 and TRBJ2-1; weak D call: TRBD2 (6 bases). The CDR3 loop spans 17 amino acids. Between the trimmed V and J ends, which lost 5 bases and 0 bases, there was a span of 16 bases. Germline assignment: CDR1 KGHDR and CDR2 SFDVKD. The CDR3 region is CATSAAGTGSSYNEQFF. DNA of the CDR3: TGTGCCACCAGTGCCGCCGGGACCGGGAGCTCCTACAATGAGCAGTTCTTC.